What follows are 27 T cell receptor beta chains derived from one specimen sequenced in a study of monozygotic twins with cystic fibrosis. The method was immunoSEQ multiplex PCR; TCRdb's version includes in-frame clones alone and lacks a portion of them. The sample holds about 36,000 clones, approximately 87% seen once. The sequenced material came from blood. The receptors here all came from a girl under 10 years old with cystic fibrosis.

J is TRBJ1-1 and V is TRBV6-1; tentatively, D is TRBD1 (5 bases). From germline, CDR1 is MNHNS and CDR2 SASEGT. Trimming took off 4 bases at V and 0 bases at J, with 9 bases between the two ends. This CDR3 comprises 14 residues. The CDR3 nucleotides are TGTGCCAGCAGTGTTACAGGCATGAACACTGAAGCTTTCTTT. Its translation is CASSVTGMNTEAFF.

V usage is TRBV7-9 and J usage is TRBJ2-7; TRBD1 agrees at 7 bases. Germline values: CDR1 SEHNR, CDR2 FQNEAQ (reference sequence). The CDR3 contains 14 residues. V lost 5 bases to trimming and J lost 2 bases; unmatched junction nucleotides: 6. CDR3 sequence: CASSALTGTYEQYF. CDR3 nucleotide sequence: TGTGCCAGCAGCGCGCTGACAGGGACCTACGAGCAGTACTTC.

This chain links TRBV7-6 with TRBJ1-4; D may be TRBD1 (6 bases). The V and J ends lost 4 bases and 8 bases respectively, with 17 bases between them. The germline V gene has CDR1 SGHVS and CDR2 FNYEAQ. This CDR3 contains 15 residues. CDR3 DNA: TGTGCCAGCAGCTCCCTAACAGGGCCGAGCGAAAAACTGTTTTTT. Its translation: CASSSLTGPSEKLFF. Looking up the rest from reference TRBV7-6 and TRBJ1-4 gives the full variable domain: GAGVSQSPRYKVTKRGQDVALRCDPISGHVSLYWYRQALGQGPEFLTYFNYEAQQDKSGLPNDRFSAERPEGSISTLTIQRTEQRDSAMYRCASSSLTGPSEKLFFGSGTQLSVL.

CDR3 sequence reads: CASSILGYTEAFF. The CDR3 nucleotides read TGTGCCAGCAGCATCCTGGGGTACACTGAAGCTTTCTTT. This rearrangement joins TRBV7-3 to TRBJ1-1; no clear D. Deletions cut 5 bases from V and 3 bases from J, with 10 bases between. The V gene's germline CDR1 is SGHTA and CDR2 FQGTGA. The CDR3 totals 13 residues.

This chain connects TRBV29-1 to TRBJ1-1, with a weak D call TRBD1 (5 bases). This CDR3 has 10 amino acids. CDR1 is SQVTM, CDR2 ANQGSEA, per germline. V dropped 4 bases and J dropped 11 bases, with 11 bases sitting between them. CDR3 nucleotides: TGCAGCGTTGGGGGCCTTGGCGCTTTCTTT. Translated: CSVGGLGAFF.

V usage is TRBV9 and J usage is TRBJ2-6, with a possible D match to TRBD1 (6 bases). Trimming removed 3 bases from V and 2 bases from J, with 15 bases in between. Germline-derived CDR1 and CDR2 are SGDLS and YYNGEE. CDR3 length equals 17 residues. The CDR3 DNA reads as TGTGCCAGCAGCGGTGGGACATTTGGCCCTGGGGCCAACGTCCTGACTTTC. It is translated as CASSGGTFGPGANVLTF.

This clone turned up a few times. The gene calls are TRBV2 and TRBJ2-7; 9 bases are a match to TRBD2. This CDR3 spans 14 amino acids. V was pared by 4 bases and J by 1 base, with 2 bases of the junction left unmatched. The germline gives CDR1 SNHLY, CDR2 FYNNEI. CDR3 amino acids: CASSGTSESYEQYF. The CDR3 nucleotides read TGTGCCAGCAGTGGGACTAGCGAGTCCTACGAGCAGTACTTC.

The gene calls are TRBV5-1 and TRBJ2-2; the D is unclear. Trimming stripped 4 bases from V and 1 base from J, with 11 bases between. Germline lookup yields CDR1 SGHRS and CDR2 YFSETQ. The CDR3 consists of 15 residues. The CDR3 protein is CASSPAGWNTGELFF. CDR3 DNA sequence: TGCGCCAGCAGCCCGGCCGGCTGGAACACCGGGGAGCTGTTTTTT.

There are a few counts of this clone. The CDR3: CASSRGAAGNTIYF. CDR3 bases: TGTGCCAGCTCAAGGGGAGCGGCTGGAAACACCATATATTTT. The chain recombines TRBV18 with TRBJ1-3, with a tentative D call TRBD1 (5 bases). CDR1 is KGHSH and CDR2 is LQKENI in the germline V gene. The length of the CDR3 is 14 residues. The ends were cut back, 5 bases at V and 2 bases at J, with 10 bases in the middle.

The V gene is TRBV18, the J gene TRBJ1-1, with D possibly matching TRBD1 (6 bases). The ends were cut back, 3 bases at V and 2 bases at J, with 10 bases in the middle. Germline V gene sequence: CDR1 KGHSH, CDR2 LQKENI. This CDR3 has 14 residues. CDR3 coding DNA: TGTGCCAGCTCACCGGACAGTACCAACACTGAAGCTTTCTTT. Residues: CASSPDSTNTEAFF.

V usage is TRBV13 and J usage is TRBJ2-1; a possible D gene is TRBD2 (5 bases). Trimming removed 5 bases at V and 1 base at J, with 18 bases between. This CDR3 region has 17 residues. Germline values: CDR1 PRHDT, CDR2 FYEKMQ (reference sequence). CDR3 nucleotide sequence: TGTGCCAGCAGCCCCCCCTACGGGGAGTCATCCTACAATGAGCAGTTCTTC. It is translated as CASSPPYGESSYNEQFF.

The rearrangement joins TRBV2 to TRBJ1-5, with D uncertain. Per germline, CDR1 SNHLY and CDR2 FYNNEI. CDR3 size: 15 residues. Trimming removed 2 bases at V and 4 bases at J, with 12 bases between. The DNA for the CDR3 is TGTGCCAGCAGTGAACAGAGCTTAGGGAATCAGCCCCAGCATTTT. It translates to CASSEQSLGNQPQHF.

The J gene is TRBJ2-5, the V gene TRBV7-8; D gene uncertain. V was clipped by 0 bases and J by 8 bases, with 1 base between them. This CDR3 has 10 amino acids. Germline CDR1 is SGHVS and CDR2 is FQNEAQ. The CDR3 nucleotides read TGTGCCAGCAGCTTAGCAACCCAGTACTTC. As protein: CASSLATQYF.

The chain links TRBV7-6 to TRBJ2-5; 8 bases are a match to TRBD1. The CDR3 is made up of 13 amino acids. The ends lost 4 bases at V and 6 bases at J; junction bases unmatched: 4. Looked up from germline, CDR1 is SGHVS and CDR2 is FNYEAQ. The CDR3 bases are TGTGCCAGCAGCTCCAGGACAGGGCAGACCCAGTACTTC. It encodes CASSSRTGQTQYF. The whole variable domain, remainder taken from reference TRBV7-6 and TRBJ2-5, is GAGVSQSPRYKVTKRGQDVALRCDPISGHVSLYWYRQALGQGPEFLTYFNYEAQQDKSGLPNDRFSAERPEGSISTLTIQRTEQRDSAMYRCASSSRTGQTQYFGPGTRLLVL.

The J gene is TRBJ2-3, the V gene TRBV5-1; 14 bases align to TRBD2. Germline loops: CDR1 SGHRS, CDR2 YFSETQ. The CDR3 loop spans 18 amino acids. Trimming removed 3 bases from V and 0 bases from J; junction bases left unmatched: 6. The CDR3 coding sequence is TGCGCCAGCAGCTGGACCGGACTAGCGGGGGGTAGCACAGATACGCAGTATTTT. Translating it yields CASSWTGLAGGSTDTQYF.

This sequence joins TRBV5-1 and TRBJ2-2, with 11 positions matching TRBD2. The CDR3 extends over 15 amino acids. Germline V gene lookup returns CDR1 SGHRS and CDR2 YFSETQ. J was trimmed by 5 bases and V by 1 base; bases with no gene match: 1. The CDR3 sequence: CASSLLAGGTGELFF. The CDR3 DNA reads as TGCGCCAGCAGCTTGCTAGCGGGGGGAACCGGGGAGCTGTTTTTT.

This chain connects TRBV19 to TRBJ2-2; D is perhaps TRBD2 (6 bases). Looked up from germline, CDR1 is LNHDA and CDR2 is SQIVND (reference sequence). V shed 1 base and J shed 6 bases, with 15 bases lying between them. The CDR3 totals 16 residues. The CDR3 region has the DNA TGTGCCAGTAGTATAGCCCCTTTGACTAGACCCGGGGAGCTGTTTTTT. Translated, it gives CASSIAPLTRPGELFF. Drawing the rest from reference TRBV19 and TRBJ2-2, the complete variable domain is DGGITQSPKYLFRKEGQNVTLSCEQNLNHDAMYWYRQDPGQGLRLIYYSQIVNDFQKGDIAEGYSVSREKKESFPLTVTSAQKNPTAFYLCASSIAPLTRPGELFFGEGSRLTVL.

The chain employs TRBV6-5 and TRBJ1-2, with D perhaps TRBD1 (5 bases). Trimming took off 0 bases at V and 3 bases at J, with 14 bases between the two ends. Germline CDR1 reads MNHEY; CDR2 reads SVGAGI. This CDR3 is 16 amino acids long. CDR3 in amino acids: CASSYSLGVYDYGYTF. DNA for the CDR3: TGTGCCAGCAGTTACTCGTTAGGGGTTTACGACTATGGCTACACCTTC.

The chain links TRBV30 to TRBJ2-7; 9 bases are a match to TRBD1. The CDR3 contains 12 residues. Germline-derived CDR1 and CDR2 are GTSNPN and SVGIG (reference sequence). V shed 8 bases, J shed 5 bases, and the junction held 7 bases outside the gene matches. The CDR3: CAVWDRVDEQYF. CDR3 coding DNA: TGTGCCGTCTGGGACAGGGTAGACGAGCAGTACTTC.

Written as DNA, the CDR3 is TGTGCCAGCAGTGAAGAGTATTCCGGGACACTCACCGGGGAGCTGTTTTTT. Protein: CASSEEYSGTLTGELFF. The chain links TRBV2 to TRBJ2-2; TRBD1 might be the D (6 bases). This CDR3 has 17 residues. V gave up 1 base and J gave up 4 bases, with 16 bases separating them. Germline V lookup: CDR1 SNHLY, CDR2 FYNNEI.

This chain links TRBV4-3 with TRBJ2-7, with D unclear. Germline CDR1 and CDR2: LGHNA and YSLEER. This CDR3 contains 15 residues. V was trimmed by 0 bases and J by 1 base, leaving 10 bases between them. CDR3 sequence reads: CASSQDPTESYEQYF. In DNA, the CDR3 is TGCGCCAGCAGCCAAGATCCGACCGAGTCCTACGAGCAGTACTTC.

V and J are TRBV2 and TRBJ2-7; TRBD1 aligns across 7 bases. The trim removed 8 bases at V and 0 bases at J, leaving 7 bases unmatched. This CDR3 is 14 amino acids long. Looked up from germline, CDR1 is SNHLY and CDR2 is FYNNEI. In nucleotides, the CDR3 is TGTGCCAGCGGGTGGCGGACAGGCTCCTACGAGCAGTACTTC. Amino acids: CASGWRTGSYEQYF.

This sequence joins TRBV5-1 and TRBJ2-5, with D uncertain. The CDR3 is 14 residues long. Germline-derived CDR1 and CDR2 are SGHRS and YFSETQ. Between the trimmed V and J ends, which lost 7 bases and 2 bases, there was a span of 15 bases. The CDR3 sequence: CASGLRQAQETQYF. CDR3 DNA sequence: TGCGCCAGCGGCCTTCGGCAGGCGCAAGAGACCCAGTACTTC.

The chain combines TRBV30 with TRBJ1-5; perhaps TRBD1 as D (5 bases). Germline-derived CDR1 and CDR2 are GTSNPN and SVGIG (reference sequence). Trimming left V 2 bases short and J 5 bases short, with 13 bases between. The CDR3 runs 14 residues. The CDR3 is CAWSLLAGHQPQHF. The CDR3, as DNA: TGTGCCTGGAGTTTACTGGCGGGGCATCAGCCCCAGCATTTT.

The rearrangement links TRBV9 to TRBJ2-3; no definite D call. Germline V gene lookup returns CDR1 SGDLS and CDR2 YYNGEE. The CDR3 is 15 residues long. Between the trimmed V and J ends, which lost 4 bases and 6 bases, there was a span of 18 bases. The CDR3: CASSTGPNFRDTQYF. The CDR3 DNA follows: TGTGCCAGCAGCACCGGACCCAACTTTCGGGATACGCAGTATTTT. Combining the CDR3 with reference TRBV9 and TRBJ2-3 gives the whole variable domain DSGVTQTPKHLITATGQRVTLRCSPRSGDLSVYWYQQSLDQGLQFLIQYYNGEERAKGNILERFSAQQFPDLHSELNLSSLELGDSALYFCASSTGPNFRDTQYFGPGTRLTVL.

This chain links TRBV4-1 with TRBJ2-5, with 12 bases matching TRBD2. Germline lookup yields CDR1 MGHRA and CDR2 YSYEKL. This CDR3 is 16 amino acids long. With 1 base clipped from V and 2 bases from J, the junction kept 2 bases outside the gene matches. This CDR3 reads CASSQGTSGVQETQYF. The CDR3 DNA sequence: TGCGCCAGCAGCCAAGGGACTAGCGGGGTGCAAGAGACCCAGTACTTC.

This rearrangement joins TRBV5-4 to TRBJ1-5; 7 nucleotides line up with TRBD1. The germline CDR1 and CDR2 sequences are SGHNT and YYREEE (reference sequence). The junction had 9 bases not matched to a gene; V was cut back by 0 bases and J by 0 bases. The CDR3 spans 18 residues. The CDR3 loop is CASSLATGILYSNQPQHF. The CDR3 DNA reads as TGTGCCAGCAGCTTGGCGACAGGGATCCTTTATAGCAATCAGCCCCAGCATTTT.